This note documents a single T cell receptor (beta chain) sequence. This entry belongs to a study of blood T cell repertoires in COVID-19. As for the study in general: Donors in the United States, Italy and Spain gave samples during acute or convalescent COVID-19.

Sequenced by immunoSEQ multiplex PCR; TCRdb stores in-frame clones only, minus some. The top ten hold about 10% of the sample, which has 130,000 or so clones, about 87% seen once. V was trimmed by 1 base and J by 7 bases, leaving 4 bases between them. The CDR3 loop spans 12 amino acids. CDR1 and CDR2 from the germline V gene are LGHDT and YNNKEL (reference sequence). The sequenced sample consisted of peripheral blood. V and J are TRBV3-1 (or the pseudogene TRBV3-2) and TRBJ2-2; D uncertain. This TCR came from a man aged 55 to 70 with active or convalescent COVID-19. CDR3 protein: CASSQAYGELFF. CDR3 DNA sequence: TGTGCCAGCAGCCAAGCCTACGGGGAGCTGTTTTTT.